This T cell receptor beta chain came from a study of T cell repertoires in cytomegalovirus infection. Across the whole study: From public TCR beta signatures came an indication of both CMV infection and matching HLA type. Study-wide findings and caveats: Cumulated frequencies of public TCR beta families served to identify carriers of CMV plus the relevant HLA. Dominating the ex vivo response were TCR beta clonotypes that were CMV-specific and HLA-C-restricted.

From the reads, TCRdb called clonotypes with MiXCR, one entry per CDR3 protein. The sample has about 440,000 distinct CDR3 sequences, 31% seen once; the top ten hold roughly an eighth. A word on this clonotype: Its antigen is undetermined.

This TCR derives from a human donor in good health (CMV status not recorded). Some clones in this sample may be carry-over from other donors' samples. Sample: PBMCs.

Written as DNA, the CDR3 is TGTGCCAGTAGCATCCTCGGGACATTTGAAAATGGCTACACCTTC. Encoded protein: CASSILGTFENGYTF. The V gene is TRBV19, the J gene TRBJ1-2; D may be TRBD1 (6 bases). Germline assignment: CDR1 LNHDA and CDR2 SQIVND (reference sequence). This CDR3 comprises 15 residues. The V gene lost 6 bases and the J gene lost 6 bases, with 20 bases spanning the gap. The variable domain in full, with the rest retrieved from reference TRBV19 and TRBJ1-2, is DGGITQSPKYLFRKEGQNVTLSCEQNLNHDAMYWYRQDPGQGLRLIYYSQIVNDFQKGDIAEGYSVSREKKESFPLTVTSAQKNPTAFYLCASSILGTFENGYTFGSGTRLTVV.